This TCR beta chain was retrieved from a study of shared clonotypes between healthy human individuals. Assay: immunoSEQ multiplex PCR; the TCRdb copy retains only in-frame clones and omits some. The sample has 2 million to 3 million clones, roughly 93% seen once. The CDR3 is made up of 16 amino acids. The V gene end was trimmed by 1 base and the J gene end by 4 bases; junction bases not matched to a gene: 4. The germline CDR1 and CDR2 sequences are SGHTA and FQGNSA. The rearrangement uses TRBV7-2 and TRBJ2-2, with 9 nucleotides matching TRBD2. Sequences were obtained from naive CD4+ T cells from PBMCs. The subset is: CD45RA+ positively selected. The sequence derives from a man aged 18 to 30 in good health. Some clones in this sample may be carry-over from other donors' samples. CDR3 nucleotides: TGTGCCAGCAGCTTAGTGGCTAGCGGGGCCACCGGGGAGCTGTTTTTT. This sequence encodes CASSLVASGATGELFF.